These 2 T cell receptor beta chains were sequenced from one sample in a study of a mutant IDH1 vaccine in newly diagnosed glioma. The time point was: week 11, during vaccination. Mutant IDH1 20-mer peptide, at 300 ug, made up each vaccine dose, with topical imiquimod. Their antigens remain unidentified. Using immunoSEQ multiplex PCR, the repertoire was profiled, and TCRdb retains in-frame clones only, with some absent. The table shows around 31,000 clones, with nearly 90% occurring only once. The material was PBMCs, obtained from a glioma patient whose treatment included an IDH1 peptide vaccine. The receptor set was obtained from a young man with glioma.

The chain couples TRBV27 to TRBJ2-7; TRBD1 aligns across 8 bases. V was pared by 5 bases and J by 7 bases, with 7 bases of the junction left unmatched. The CDR3 has 13 amino acids. CDR1 and CDR2 (germline): MNHEY, SMNVEV (reference sequence). The CDR3 nucleotides read TGTGCCAGCAGTACAGGGGGATCAAGGGAGCAGTACTTC. Its translation is CASSTGGSREQYF.

The chain combines TRBV15 with TRBJ2-7, with TRBD1 matching over 7 bases. The CDR3 length is 14 residues. From germline, CDR1 is LNHNV and CDR2 YYDKDF (reference sequence). With V trimmed by 5 bases and J by 4 bases, 8 bases remained unmatched. The chain's CDR3 is CATSRSGTEYEQYF. CDR3 DNA sequence: TGTGCCACCAGCCGCTCCGGGACAGAGTACGAGCAGTACTTC.